The rows below give T cell receptor beta chains drawn from one sample of a study of T cells in tumors after PD-1 blockade. Repertoires were generated with immunoSEQ multiplex PCR, while TCRdb's copy carries only in-frame clones and drops some. The table records 5,000 or so clones, 65% to 80% of them present only once. This specimen consisted of tumor tissue, obtained before anti-PD-1 treatment. The receptor source for this set is a human donor with cutaneous squamous cell carcinoma. CDR3s include the opening cysteine and the closing phenylalanine or tryptophan. The D gene is left open where the match is weak. Only part of the rows carry a size: once, few, many, or a class if the clone is expanded.

d_call clone_size j_call v_call cdr3_aa cdr3_nt
TRBD2 NA TRBJ2-7 TRBV4-1 CASSQQISGGSYEQYF TGCGCCAGCAGCCAACAGATTAGCGGGGGCTCCTACGAGCAGTACTTC
NA NA TRBJ2-5 TRBV3-1/TRBV3-2 CASSYGGPRETQYF TGTGCCAGCAGCTATGGGGGTCCTAGGGAGACCCAGTACTTC
TRBD2 NA TRBJ2-5 TRBV13 CASSSGLAQETQYF TGTGCCAGCAGCTCCGGACTAGCTCAAGAGACCCAGTACTTC
NA NA TRBJ2-3 TRBV6-5 CASSYGRGSTDTQYF TGTGCCAGCAGTTATGGGAGAGGTAGCACAGATACGCAGTATTTT
NA few TRBJ1-6 TRBV7-9 CASSTTSSPLHF TGTGCCAGCAGCACCACCTCTTCACCCCTCCACTTT
TRBD1 NA TRBJ1-5 TRBV7-6 CASSKGQGQNQPQHF TGTGCCAGCAGCAAGGGACAGGGCCAGAATCAGCCCCAGCATTTT
NA NA TRBJ2-6 TRBV6-4 CASSRDMAGANVLTF TGTGCCAGCAGTCGCGACATGGCTGGGGCCAACGTCCTGACTTTC
TRBD2 NA TRBJ2-5 TRBV5-4 CASSLVLSGDETQYF TGTGCCAGCAGCTTGGTCCTTAGCGGGGACGAGACCCAGTACTTC
NA NA TRBJ2-7 TRBV25-1 CASSELGGAGKNEQYF TGTGCCAGCAGTGAACTAGGGGGGGCAGGAAAAAACGAGCAGTACTTC
TRBD1 NA TRBJ1-3 TRBV5-5 CASSLTGGTAASAIYF TGTGCCAGCAGCTTGACCGGGGGGACAGCCGCCAGCGCCATATATTTT
NA NA TRBJ2-5 TRBV10-3 CAISESTQVTAQETQYF TGTGCCATCAGTGAGTCGACTCAGGTCACTGCACAAGAGACCCAGTACTTC
NA NA TRBJ2-3 TRBV3-1/TRBV3-2 CASSQAGTDTQYF TGTGCCAGCAGCCAAGCTGGGACAGATACGCAGTATTTT
NA NA TRBJ1-1 TRBV5-4 CASSSMGQGGTEAFF TGTGCCAGCAGCTCCATGGGGCAGGGTGGTACTGAAGCTTTCTTT
NA few TRBJ1-1 TRBV12-3/TRBV12-4 CASTGGSTEAFF TGTGCCAGCACTGGGGGGAGCACTGAAGCTTTCTTT
NA hyperexpanded TRBJ1-6 TRBV14 CASSQEGGINSPLHF TGTGCCAGCAGCCAAGAAGGGGGTATTAATTCACCCCTCCACTTT
NA medium-sized TRBJ2-7 TRBV28 CASRIGPGSGEQYF TGTGCCAGCAGAATTGGCCCAGGGTCGGGGGAGCAGTACTTC
TRBD1 NA TRBJ1-1 TRBV5-1 CASSGGDRATEAFF TGCGCCAGCAGCGGAGGGGACAGGGCCACTGAAGCTTTCTTT
NA NA TRBJ2-7 TRBV9 CASSVEVGGSEQYF TGTGCCAGCAGCGTAGAGGTAGGAGGGTCCGAGCAGTACTTC
NA NA TRBJ2-5 TRBV18 CASSPSPQETQYF TGTGCCAGCTCACCCTCCCCCCAAGAGACCCAGTACTTC
NA few TRBJ1-1 TRBV28 CASSHGGTEAFF TGTGCCAGCAGTCATGGGGGCACTGAAGCTTTCTTT